This entry concerns a single T cell receptor (beta chain). Its antigen is unidentified. There are 14 residues in the CDR3. Germline V gene lookup returns CDR1 LNHDA and CDR2 SQIVND (reference sequence). V dropped 6 bases and J dropped 6; count of bases not matched to a gene: 5. Vbeta (60) and Jbeta (13) primers were used in the PCR. Method: immunoSEQ multiplex PCR; TCRdb's copy keeps in-frame clones and lacks some. The sample consists of about 170,000 clones, 80% of them appearing once. The sample comes from a study of cytomegalovirus exposure and HLA in healthy donors. Findings of the study overall: Immune exposure information comprised only CMV serostatus. As a later analysis revealed, most CMV-associated TCR beta chains appeared HLA-restricted. A later examination showed that TCR association rates differed by HLA locus, with DRB1 most and HLA-C fewest.

J is TRBJ2-2 and V is TRBV19; 9 bases match TRBD1. The sample consisted of PBMCs. This clonotype was obtained from a young man in good health and CMV-seropositive. In nucleotides, the CDR3 is TGTGCCAGTAGACTAGGGACAGGGCCCGGGGAGCTGTTTTTT. Translated, it gives CASRLGTGPGELFF.